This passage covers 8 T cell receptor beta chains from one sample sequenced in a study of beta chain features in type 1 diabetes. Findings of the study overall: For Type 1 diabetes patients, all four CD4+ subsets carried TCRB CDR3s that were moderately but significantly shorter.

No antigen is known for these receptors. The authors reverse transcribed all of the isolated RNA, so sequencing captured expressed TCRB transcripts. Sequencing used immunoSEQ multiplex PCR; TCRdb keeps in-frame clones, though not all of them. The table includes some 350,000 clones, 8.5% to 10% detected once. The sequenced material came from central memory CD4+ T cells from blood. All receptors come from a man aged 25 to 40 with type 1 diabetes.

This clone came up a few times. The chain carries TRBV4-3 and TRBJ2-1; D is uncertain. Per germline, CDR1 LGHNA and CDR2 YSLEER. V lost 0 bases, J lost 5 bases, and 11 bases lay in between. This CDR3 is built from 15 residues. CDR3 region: CASSQESVWDNEQFF. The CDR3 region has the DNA TGCGCCAGCAGCCAAGAATCAGTGTGGGACAATGAGCAGTTCTTC.

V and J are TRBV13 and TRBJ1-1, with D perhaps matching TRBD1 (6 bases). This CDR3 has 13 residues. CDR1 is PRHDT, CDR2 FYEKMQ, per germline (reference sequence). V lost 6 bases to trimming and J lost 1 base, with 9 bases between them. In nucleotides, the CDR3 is TGTGCCAGCAGTCTGGACAGGAACACTGAAGCTTTCTTT. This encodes CASSLDRNTEAFF.

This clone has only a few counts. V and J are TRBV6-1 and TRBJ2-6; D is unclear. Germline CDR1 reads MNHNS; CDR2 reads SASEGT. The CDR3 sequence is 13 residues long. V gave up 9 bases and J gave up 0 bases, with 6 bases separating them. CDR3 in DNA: TGTGCCAGTAAGGGCTCTGGGGCCAACGTCCTGACTTTC. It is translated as CASKGSGANVLTF.

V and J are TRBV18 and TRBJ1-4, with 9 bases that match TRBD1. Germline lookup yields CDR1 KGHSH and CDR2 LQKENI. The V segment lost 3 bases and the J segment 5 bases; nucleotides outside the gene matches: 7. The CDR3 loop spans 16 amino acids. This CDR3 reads CASSPQGQGRNEKLFF. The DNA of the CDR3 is TGTGCCAGCTCACCCCAGGGACAGGGAAGAAATGAAAAACTGTTTTTT.

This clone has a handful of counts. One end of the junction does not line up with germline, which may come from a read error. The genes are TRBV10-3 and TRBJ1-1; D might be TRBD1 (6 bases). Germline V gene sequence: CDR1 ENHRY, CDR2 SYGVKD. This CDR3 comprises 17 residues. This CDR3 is CLLQGGGRVQKNTEAFF. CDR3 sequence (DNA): TGCCTCCTTCAAGGGGGAGGTAGGGTTCAGAAGAACACTGAAGCTTTCTTT.

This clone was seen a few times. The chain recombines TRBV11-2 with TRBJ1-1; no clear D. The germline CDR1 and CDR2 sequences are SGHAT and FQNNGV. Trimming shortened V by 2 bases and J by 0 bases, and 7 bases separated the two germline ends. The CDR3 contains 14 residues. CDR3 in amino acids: CASSLSRLNTEAFF. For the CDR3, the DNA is TGTGCCAGCAGCTTAAGCAGGTTGAACACTGAAGCTTTCTTT.

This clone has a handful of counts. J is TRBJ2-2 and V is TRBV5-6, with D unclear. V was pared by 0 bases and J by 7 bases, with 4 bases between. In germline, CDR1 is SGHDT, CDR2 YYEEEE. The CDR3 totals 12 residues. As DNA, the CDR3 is TGTGCCAGCAGCTTGGTTAGCGGGGAGCTGTTTTTT. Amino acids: CASSLVSGELFF.

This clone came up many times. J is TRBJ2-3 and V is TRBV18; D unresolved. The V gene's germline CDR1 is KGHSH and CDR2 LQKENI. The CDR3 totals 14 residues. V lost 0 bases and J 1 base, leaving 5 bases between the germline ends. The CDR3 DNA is TGTGCCAGCTCACCACCGGCGGGCACAGATACGCAGTATTTT. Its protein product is CASSPPAGTDTQYF.